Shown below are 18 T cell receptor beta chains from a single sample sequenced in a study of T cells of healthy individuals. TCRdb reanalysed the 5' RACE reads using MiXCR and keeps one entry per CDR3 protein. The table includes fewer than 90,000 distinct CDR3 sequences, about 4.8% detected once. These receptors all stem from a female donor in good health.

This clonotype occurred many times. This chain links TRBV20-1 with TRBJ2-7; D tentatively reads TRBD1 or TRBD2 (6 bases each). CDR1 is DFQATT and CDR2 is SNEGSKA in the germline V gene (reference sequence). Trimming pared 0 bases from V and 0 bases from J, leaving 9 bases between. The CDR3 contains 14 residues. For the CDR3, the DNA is TGCAGTGCTAGAGATGGAGGGGGCTCCTACGAGCAGTACTTC. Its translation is CSARDGGGSYEQYF.

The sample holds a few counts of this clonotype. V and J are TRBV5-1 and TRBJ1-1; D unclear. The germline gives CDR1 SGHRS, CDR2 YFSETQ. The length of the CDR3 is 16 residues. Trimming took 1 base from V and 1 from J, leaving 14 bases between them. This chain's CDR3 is CASSLRAGEWNTEAFF. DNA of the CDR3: TGCGCCAGCAGCTTGAGGGCCGGGGAATGGAACACTGAAGCTTTCTTT.

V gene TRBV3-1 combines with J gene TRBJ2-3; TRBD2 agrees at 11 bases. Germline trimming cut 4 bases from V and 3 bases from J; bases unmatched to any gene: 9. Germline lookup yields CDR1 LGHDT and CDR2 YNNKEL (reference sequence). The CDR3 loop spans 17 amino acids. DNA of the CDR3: TGTGCCAGCAGCCGAACTAGCGGGAGTAGAATGACAGATACGCAGTATTTT. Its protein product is CASSRTSGSRMTDTQYF.

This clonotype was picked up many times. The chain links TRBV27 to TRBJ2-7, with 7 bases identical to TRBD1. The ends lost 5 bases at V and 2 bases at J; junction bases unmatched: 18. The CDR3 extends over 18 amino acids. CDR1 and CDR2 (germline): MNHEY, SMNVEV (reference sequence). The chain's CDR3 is CASSPRGRGSGNPYEQYF. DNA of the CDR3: TGTGCCAGCAGTCCCCGAGGCAGGGGGAGTGGAAACCCCTACGAGCAGTACTTC.

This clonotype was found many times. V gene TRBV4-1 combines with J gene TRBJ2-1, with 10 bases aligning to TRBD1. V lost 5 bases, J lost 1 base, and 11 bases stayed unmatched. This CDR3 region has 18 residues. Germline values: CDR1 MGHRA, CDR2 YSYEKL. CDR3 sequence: CASSTPGQGRNSYNEQFF. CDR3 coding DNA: TGCGCCAGCAGCACACCGGGACAGGGGCGAAATTCCTACAATGAGCAGTTCTTC.

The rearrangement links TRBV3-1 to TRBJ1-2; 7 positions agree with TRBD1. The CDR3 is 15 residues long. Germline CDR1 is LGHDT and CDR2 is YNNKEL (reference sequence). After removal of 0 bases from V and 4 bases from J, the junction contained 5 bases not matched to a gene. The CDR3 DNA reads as TGTGCCAGCAGCCAAGATCTCTGGGACAGCTATGGCTACACCTTC. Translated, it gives CASSQDLWDSYGYTF.

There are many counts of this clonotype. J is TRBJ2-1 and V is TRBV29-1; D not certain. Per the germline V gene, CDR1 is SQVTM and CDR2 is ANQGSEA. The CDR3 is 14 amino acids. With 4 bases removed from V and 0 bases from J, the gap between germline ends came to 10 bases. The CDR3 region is CSVVGRSSYNEQFF. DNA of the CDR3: TGCAGCGTTGTTGGGCGAAGCTCCTACAATGAGCAGTTCTTC.

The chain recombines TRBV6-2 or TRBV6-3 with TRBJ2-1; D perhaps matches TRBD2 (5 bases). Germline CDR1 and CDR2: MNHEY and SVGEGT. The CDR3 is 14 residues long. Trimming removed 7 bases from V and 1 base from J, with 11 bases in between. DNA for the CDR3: TGTGCCAGCACCGATACGGGGTCCTACAATGAGCAGTTCTTC. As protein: CASTDTGSYNEQFF.

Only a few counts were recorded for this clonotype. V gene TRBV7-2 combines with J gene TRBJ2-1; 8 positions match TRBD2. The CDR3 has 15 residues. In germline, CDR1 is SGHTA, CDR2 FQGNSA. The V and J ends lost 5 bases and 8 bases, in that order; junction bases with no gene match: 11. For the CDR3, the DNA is TGTGCCAGCAGCCCGTCCGGCGGGAGGCGTTATGAGCAGTTCTTC. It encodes CASSPSGGRRYEQFF.

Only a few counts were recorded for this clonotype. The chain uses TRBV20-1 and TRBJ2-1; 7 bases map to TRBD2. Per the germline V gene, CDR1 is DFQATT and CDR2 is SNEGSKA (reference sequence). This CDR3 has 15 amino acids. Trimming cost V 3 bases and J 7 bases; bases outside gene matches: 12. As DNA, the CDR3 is TGCAGTGCTAGGGGCTGGGCGGGAGTGCCGAATGAGCAGTTCTTC. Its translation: CSARGWAGVPNEQFF.

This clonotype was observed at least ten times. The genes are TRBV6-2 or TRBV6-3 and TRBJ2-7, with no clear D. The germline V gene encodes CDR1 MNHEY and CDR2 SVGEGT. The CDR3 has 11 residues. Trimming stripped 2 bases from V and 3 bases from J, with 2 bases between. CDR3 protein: CASSYRYEQYF. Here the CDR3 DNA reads TGTGCCAGCAGTTACCGCTACGAGCAGTACTTC.

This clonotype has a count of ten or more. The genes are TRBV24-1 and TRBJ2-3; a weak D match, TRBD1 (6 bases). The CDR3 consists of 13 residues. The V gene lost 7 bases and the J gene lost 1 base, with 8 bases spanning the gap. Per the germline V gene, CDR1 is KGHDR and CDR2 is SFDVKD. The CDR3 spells CATRAGGTDTQYF. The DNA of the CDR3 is TGTGCCACCAGGGCAGGGGGCACAGATACGCAGTATTTT.

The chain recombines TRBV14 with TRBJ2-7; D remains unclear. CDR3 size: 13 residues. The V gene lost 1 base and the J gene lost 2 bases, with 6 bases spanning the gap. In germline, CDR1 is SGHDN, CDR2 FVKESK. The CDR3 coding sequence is TGTGCCAGCAGCCAAGGCAGTACCTACGAGCAGTACTTC. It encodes CASSQGSTYEQYF.

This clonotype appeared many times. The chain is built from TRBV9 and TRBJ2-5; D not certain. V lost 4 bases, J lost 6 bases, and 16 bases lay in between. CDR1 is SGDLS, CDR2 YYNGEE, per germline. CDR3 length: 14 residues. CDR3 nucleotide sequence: TGTGCCAGCAGCCTTCGTAGCTCGCCAAAGACCCAGTACTTC. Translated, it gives CASSLRSSPKTQYF.

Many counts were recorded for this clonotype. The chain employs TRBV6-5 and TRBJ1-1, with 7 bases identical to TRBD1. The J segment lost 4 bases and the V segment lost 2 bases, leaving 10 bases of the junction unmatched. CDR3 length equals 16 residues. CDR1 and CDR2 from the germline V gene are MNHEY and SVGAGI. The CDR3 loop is CASSYAQQGKITEAFF. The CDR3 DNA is TGTGCCAGCAGTTACGCCCAACAGGGGAAGATCACTGAAGCTTTCTTT.

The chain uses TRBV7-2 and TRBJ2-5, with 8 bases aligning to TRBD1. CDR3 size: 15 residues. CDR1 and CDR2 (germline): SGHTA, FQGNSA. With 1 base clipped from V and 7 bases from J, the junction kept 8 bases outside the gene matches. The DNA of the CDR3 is TGTGCCAGCAGCTTAGGACAGGGGACCGGAGGGACCCAGTACTTC. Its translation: CASSLGQGTGGTQYF.

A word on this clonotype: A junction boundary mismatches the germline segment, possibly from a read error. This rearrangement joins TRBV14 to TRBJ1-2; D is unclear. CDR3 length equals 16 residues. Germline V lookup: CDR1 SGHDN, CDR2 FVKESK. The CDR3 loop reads CVSSQDQPGLWYGYTF. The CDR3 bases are TGTGTCAGCAGCCAAGATCAGCCAGGACTGTGGTATGGCTACACCTTC. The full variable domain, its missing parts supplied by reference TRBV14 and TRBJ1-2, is EAGVTQFPSHSVIEKGQTVTLRCDPISGHDNLYWYRRVMGKEIKFLLHFVKESKQDESGMPNNRFLAERTGGTYSTLKVQPAELEDSGVYFCVSSQDQPGLWYGYTFGSGTRLTVV.

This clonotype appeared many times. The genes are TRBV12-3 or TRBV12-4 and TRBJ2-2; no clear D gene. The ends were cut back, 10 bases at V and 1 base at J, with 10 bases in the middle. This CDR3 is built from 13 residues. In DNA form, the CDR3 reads TGTGCCATTCGCGGCGAGAACACCGGGGAGCTGTTTTTT. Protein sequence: CAIRGENTGELFF.